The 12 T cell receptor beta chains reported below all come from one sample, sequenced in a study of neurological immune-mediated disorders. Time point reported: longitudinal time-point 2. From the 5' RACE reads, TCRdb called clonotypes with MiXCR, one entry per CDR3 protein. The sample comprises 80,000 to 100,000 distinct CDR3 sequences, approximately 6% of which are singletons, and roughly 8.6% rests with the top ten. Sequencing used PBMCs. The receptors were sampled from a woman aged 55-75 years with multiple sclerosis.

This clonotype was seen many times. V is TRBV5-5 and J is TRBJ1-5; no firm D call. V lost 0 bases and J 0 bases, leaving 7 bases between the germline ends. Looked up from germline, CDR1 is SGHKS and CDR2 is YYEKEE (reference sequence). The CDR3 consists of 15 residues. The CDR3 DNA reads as TGTGCCAGCAGCTTGGAAGTTCATAGCAATCAGCCCCAGCATTTT. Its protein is CASSLEVHSNQPQHF.

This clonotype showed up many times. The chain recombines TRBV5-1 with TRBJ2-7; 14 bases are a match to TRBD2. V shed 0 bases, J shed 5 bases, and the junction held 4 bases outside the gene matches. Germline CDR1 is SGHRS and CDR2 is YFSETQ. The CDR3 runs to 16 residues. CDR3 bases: TGCGCCAGCAGCTTGGTACCGGGACTAGCGGGGGACGAGCAGTACTTC. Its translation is CASSLVPGLAGDEQYF.

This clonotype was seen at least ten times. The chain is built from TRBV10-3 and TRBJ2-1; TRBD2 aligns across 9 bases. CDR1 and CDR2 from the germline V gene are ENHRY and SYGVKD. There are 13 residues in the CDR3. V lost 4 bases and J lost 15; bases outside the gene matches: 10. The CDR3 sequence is CAISVVTSGTTFF. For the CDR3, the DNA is TGTGCCATCAGTGTGGTGACTAGCGGTACGACGTTCTTC.

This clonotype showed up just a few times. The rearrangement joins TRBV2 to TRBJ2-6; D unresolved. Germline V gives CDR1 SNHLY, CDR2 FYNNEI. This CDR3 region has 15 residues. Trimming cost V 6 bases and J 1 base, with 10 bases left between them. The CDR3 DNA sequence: TGTGCCAGCAGAAAACAGACATCTGGGGCCAACGTCCTGACTTTC. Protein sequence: CASRKQTSGANVLTF.

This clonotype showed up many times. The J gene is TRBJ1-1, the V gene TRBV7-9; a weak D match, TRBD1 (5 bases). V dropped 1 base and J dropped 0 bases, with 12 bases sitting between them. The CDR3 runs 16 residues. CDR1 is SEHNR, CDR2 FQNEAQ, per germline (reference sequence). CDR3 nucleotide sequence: TGTGCCAGCAGCTTAGGGGTGAGGGGTATGAACACTGAAGCTTTCTTT. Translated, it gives CASSLGVRGMNTEAFF. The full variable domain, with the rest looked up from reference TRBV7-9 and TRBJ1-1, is DTGVSQNPRHKITKRGQNVTFRCDPISEHNRLYWYRQTLGQGPEFLTYFQNEAQLEKSRLLSDRFSAERPKGSFSTLEIQRTEQGDSAMYLCASSLGVRGMNTEAFFGQGTRLTVV.

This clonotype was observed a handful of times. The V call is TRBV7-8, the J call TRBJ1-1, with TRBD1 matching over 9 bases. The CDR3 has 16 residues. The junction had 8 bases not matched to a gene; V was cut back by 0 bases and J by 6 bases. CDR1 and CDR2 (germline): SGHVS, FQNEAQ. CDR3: CASSLAMGQGNAEAFF. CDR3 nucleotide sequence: TGTGCCAGCAGCTTAGCAATGGGACAGGGAAACGCTGAAGCTTTCTTT.

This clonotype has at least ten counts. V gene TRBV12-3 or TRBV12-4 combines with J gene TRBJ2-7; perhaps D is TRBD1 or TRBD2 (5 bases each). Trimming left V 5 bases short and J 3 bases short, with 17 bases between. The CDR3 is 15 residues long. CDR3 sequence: CASSDAGTAVYEQYF. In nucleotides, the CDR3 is TGTGCCAGCAGTGATGCCGGGACGGCGGTCTACGAGCAGTACTTC.

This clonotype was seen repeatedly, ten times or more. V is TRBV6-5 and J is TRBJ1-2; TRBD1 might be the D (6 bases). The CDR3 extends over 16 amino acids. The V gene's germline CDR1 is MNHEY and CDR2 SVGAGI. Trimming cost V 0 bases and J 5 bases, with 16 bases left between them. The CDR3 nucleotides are TGTGCCAGCAGTTACTCGACTGGGGGCGCGGGGTATGGCTACACCTTC. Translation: CASSYSTGGAGYGYTF.

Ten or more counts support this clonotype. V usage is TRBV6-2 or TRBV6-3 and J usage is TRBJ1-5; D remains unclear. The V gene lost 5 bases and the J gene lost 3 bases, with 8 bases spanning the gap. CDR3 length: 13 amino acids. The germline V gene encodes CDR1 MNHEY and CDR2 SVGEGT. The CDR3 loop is CASSPPFNQPQHF. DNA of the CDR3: TGTGCCAGCAGTCCGCCGTTCAATCAGCCCCAGCATTTT.

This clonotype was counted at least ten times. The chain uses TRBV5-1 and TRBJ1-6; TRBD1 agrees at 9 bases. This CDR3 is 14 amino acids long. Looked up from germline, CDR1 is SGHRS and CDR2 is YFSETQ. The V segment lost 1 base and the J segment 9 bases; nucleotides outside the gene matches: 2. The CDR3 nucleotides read TGCGCCAGCAGCTTGCCGGGACAGGGTTCACCCCTCCACTTT. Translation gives CASSLPGQGSPLHF.

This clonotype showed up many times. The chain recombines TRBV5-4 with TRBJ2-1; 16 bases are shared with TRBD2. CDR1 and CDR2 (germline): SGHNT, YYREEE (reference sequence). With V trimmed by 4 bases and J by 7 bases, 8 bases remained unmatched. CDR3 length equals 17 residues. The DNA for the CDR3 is TGTGCCAGCAGCCTCGGGACTAGCGGGGGGGCCAGGAATGAGCAGTTCTTC. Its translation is CASSLGTSGGARNEQFF.

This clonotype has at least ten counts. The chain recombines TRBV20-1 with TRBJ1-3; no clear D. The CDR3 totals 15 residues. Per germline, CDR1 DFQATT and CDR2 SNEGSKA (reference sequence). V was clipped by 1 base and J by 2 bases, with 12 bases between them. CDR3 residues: CSARVGPHTGNTIYF. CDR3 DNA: TGCAGTGCTAGAGTTGGTCCCCATACTGGAAACACCATATATTTT.